What follows are 14 T cell receptor beta chains derived from one specimen sequenced in a study of CD4 T cells in relation to SARS-CoV-2 and coronaviruses (dated by TCRdb to the early 2020s). Libraries were built with the immunoSEQ multiplex PCR assay. The clones in this table, taken by TCRdb from immuneACCESS, are in-frame only. Not every clone is retained; where verified, under half of the shortfall comes from an unresolved V gene, and the cause of the rest is unknown. Here the sample has about 65,000 clones; about 87% occur a single time. The top ten clonotypes cover more than 1.5% of the sample. CD4+ T cells from unexposed donors were collected before the COVID-19 pandemic (2011-2018). Specimen: memory CD4+ T cells from PBMCs. The cell subset or site label of this sample denotes: memory (non-naive) CD4+ T cells. The receptor source for this set is a human donor in good health.

This chain uses TRBV29-1 with TRBJ2-3; a possible D gene is TRBD2 (6 bases). The CDR3 spans 17 residues. The V end lost 7 bases, the J end lost 0 bases, and 23 bases lay between the germline ends. Germline lookup yields CDR1 SQVTM and CDR2 ANQGSEA. CDR3: CSGRGSGRSSSTDTQYF. The CDR3, as DNA: TGCAGCGGACGTGGGAGCGGGCGGAGTTCTAGCACAGATACGCAGTATTTT.

This sequence joins TRBV18 and TRBJ1-1; D gene ambiguous. This CDR3 is built from 17 residues. Per germline, CDR1 KGHSH and CDR2 LQKENI. With 1 base removed from V and 0 bases from J, the gap between germline ends came to 15 bases. The CDR3 DNA sequence: TGTGCCAGCTCACCACAATGGTCCCAGGCCATGAACACTGAAGCTTTCTTT. Translating gives CASSPQWSQAMNTEAFF.

This clone was recorded only once. The chain joins TRBV18 to TRBJ1-1, with D tentatively TRBD1 (5 bases). V dropped 5 bases and J dropped 7 bases, with 20 bases sitting between them. Germline assignment: CDR1 KGHSH and CDR2 LQKENI. CDR3 length equals 15 residues. Written as DNA, the CDR3 is TGTGCCAGCTCATATAGACAGCGCGAAGAAGGTGAAGCTTTCTTT. This sequence encodes CASSYRQREEGEAFF. Looking up the rest from reference TRBV18 and TRBJ1-1 gives the full variable domain: NAGVMQNPRHLVRRRGQEARLRCSPMKGHSHVYWYRQLPEEGLKFMVYLQKENIIDESGMPKERFSAEFPKEGPSILRIQQVVRGDSAAYFCASSYRQREEGEAFFGQGTRLTVV.

The rearrangement uses TRBV9 and TRBJ2-6, with D perhaps TRBD1 (5 bases). The V end lost 3 bases, the J end lost 4 bases, and 14 bases lay between the germline ends. Germline V gives CDR1 SGDLS, CDR2 YYNGEE. The CDR3 totals 16 residues. The chain's CDR3 is CASSEGRVSGANVLTF. CDR3 bases: TGTGCCAGCAGCGAGGGCAGGGTCTCCGGGGCCAACGTCCTGACTTTC.

The chain carries TRBV19 and TRBJ2-7; a possible D gene is TRBD2 (6 bases). V was pared by 7 bases and J by 0 bases, with 16 bases between. Germline V gene lookup returns CDR1 LNHDA and CDR2 SQIVND (reference sequence). This CDR3 is built from 15 residues. DNA for the CDR3: TGTGCCAGTATTCGGGACTCTCGGGACTCCTACGAGCAGTACTTC. As protein: CASIRDSRDSYEQYF.

The chain has TRBV7-9 and TRBJ2-2; no clear D gene. This CDR3 has 15 residues. Germline V gene lookup returns CDR1 SEHNR and CDR2 FQNEAQ (reference sequence). The ends were cut back, 7 bases at V and 9 bases at J, with 21 bases in the middle. The CDR3 coding sequence is TGTGCCAGCAACCAAGCCCCTAGTGTTAATAGGGAGCTGTTTTTT. Translating it yields CASNQAPSVNRELFF.

The chain links TRBV2 to TRBJ1-1, with 9 bases matching TRBD1. CDR3 size: 16 residues. Trimming cost V 3 bases and J 0 bases; bases outside gene matches: 5. The V gene's germline CDR1 is SNHLY and CDR2 FYNNEI. The CDR3 DNA reads TGTGCCAGCAGTGAGGAAGGGACAGGGATGAACACTGAAGCTTTCTTT. Its protein is CASSEEGTGMNTEAFF.

The rearrangement uses TRBV2 and TRBJ1-5; D is ambiguous. This CDR3 has 14 residues. The V end lost 4 bases, the J end lost 3 bases, and 10 bases lay between the germline ends. Germline V lookup: CDR1 SNHLY, CDR2 FYNNEI. The CDR3 spells CASSGTEDNQPQHF. The CDR3 coding sequence is TGTGCCAGCAGTGGGACGGAGGACAATCAGCCCCAGCATTTT.

The rearrangement links TRBV6-1 to TRBJ2-3; D gene ambiguous. The germline V and J ends were trimmed by 0 bases and 7 bases, with 8 bases remaining between them. Germline V gene sequence: CDR1 MNHNS, CDR2 SASEGT. The CDR3 sequence is 13 residues long. CDR3 in DNA: TGTGCCAGCAGTGAAGCCTTATATAATACGCAGTATTTT. This sequence encodes CASSEALYNTQYF.

The gene calls are TRBV10-3 and TRBJ2-2; 8 bases are shared with TRBD1. Germline CDR1 is ENHRY and CDR2 is SYGVKD. V was pared by 10 bases and J by 4 bases, with 5 bases of the junction left unmatched. The CDR3 sequence is 13 residues long. The CDR3 sequence: CATGQGTTGELFF. CDR3 nucleotide sequence: TGTGCCACCGGACAGGGAACCACCGGGGAGCTGTTTTTT.

The chain combines TRBV9 with TRBJ2-3, with 8 bases aligning to TRBD1. Germline lookup yields CDR1 SGDLS and CDR2 YYNGEE. The CDR3 spans 12 residues. V gave up 6 bases and J gave up 4 bases; unmatched junction bases: 1. For the CDR3, the DNA is TGTGCCAGCAAGACAGGGGCAGATACGCAGTATTTT. Its protein is CASKTGADTQYF.

CDR3 residues: CASSPHSQGAVDEQYF. CDR3 DNA sequence: TGTGCCAGTTCACCCCATTCCCAGGGGGCGGTTGACGAGCAGTACTTC. The J gene is TRBJ2-7, the V gene TRBV19, with 8 nucleotides matching TRBD1. Germline-derived CDR1 and CDR2 are LNHDA and SQIVND (reference sequence). The CDR3 spans 16 residues. V lost 8 bases and J lost 5; bases outside the gene matches: 17. Looking up the rest from reference TRBV19 and TRBJ2-7 gives the full variable domain: DGGITQSPKYLFRKEGQNVTLSCEQNLNHDAMYWYRQDPGQGLRLIYYSQIVNDFQKGDIAEGYSVSREKKESFPLTVTSAQKNPTAFYLCASSPHSQGAVDEQYFGPGTRLTVT.

The J gene is TRBJ2-7, the V gene TRBV28; 7 bases are shared with TRBD1. Germline V gives CDR1 MDHEN, CDR2 SYDVKM. The CDR3 contains 15 residues. Trimming cost V 4 bases and J 1 base; bases outside gene matches: 7. The CDR3 region is CASSSPGTVSYEQYF. For the CDR3, the DNA is TGTGCCAGCAGTTCCCCCGGGACAGTGTCCTACGAGCAGTACTTC. The whole variable domain, remainder taken from reference TRBV28 and TRBJ2-7, is DVKVTQSSRYLVKRTGEKVFLECVQDMDHENMFWYRQDPGLGLRLIYFSYDVKMKEKGDIPEGYSVSREKKERFSLILESASTNQTSMYLCASSSPGTVSYEQYFGPGTRLTVT.

The chain links TRBV5-1 to TRBJ2-5, with D hard to call. The V gene lost 2 bases and the J gene lost 5 bases, with 13 bases spanning the gap. The CDR3 spans 14 residues. Germline CDR1 and CDR2: SGHRS and YFSETQ. CDR3 amino acids: CASSLGNGPETQYF. CDR3 nucleotide sequence: TGCGCCAGCAGCTTAGGTAACGGACCGGAGACCCAGTACTTC.